One sample yielded the 18 T cell receptor beta chains listed below, sequenced in a study of blood T cell repertoires in COVID-19. Sequenced by immunoSEQ multiplex PCR; TCRdb stores in-frame clones only, minus some. The sample lists 75,000 or so clones; roughly 87% were seen once. The sequenced sample was peripheral blood. Receptors originate from a man in his forties or fifties with acute or convalescent COVID-19.

V usage is TRBV4-2 and J usage is TRBJ1-2, with 8 bases that match TRBD1. Germline V gene sequence: CDR1 LGHNA, CDR2 YNFKEQ. CDR3 size: 15 residues. After removal of 2 bases from V and 3 bases from J, the junction contained 5 bases not matched to a gene. The CDR3 DNA is TGTGCCAGCAGCCAAACCATGGACAGGGACTATGGCTACACCTTC. Its translation: CASSQTMDRDYGYTF.

The chain is built from TRBV5-1 and TRBJ2-7; tentative D call: TRBD1 (6 bases). The V and J ends lost 4 bases and 2 bases respectively, with 16 bases between them. The CDR3 is made up of 15 amino acids. Germline CDR1 SGHRS, CDR2 YFSETQ. Here the CDR3 DNA reads TGCGCCAGCAGCACAGAGGGACACGGGACCTACGAGCAGTACTTC. Encoded protein: CASSTEGHGTYEQYF.

The rearrangement uses TRBV20-1 and TRBJ1-1; D ambiguous. Deletions cut 3 bases from V and 3 bases from J, with 8 bases between. CDR3 size: 12 residues. In germline, CDR1 is DFQATT, CDR2 SNEGSKA (reference sequence). CDR3 nucleotide sequence: TGCAGTGCTAGTGGAGGTCACACTGAAGCTTTCTTT. It translates to CSASGGHTEAFF.

The rearrangement uses TRBV5-1 and TRBJ1-4; 11 bases are shared with TRBD1. Germline V lookup: CDR1 SGHRS, CDR2 YFSETQ. The CDR3 sequence is 17 residues long. Germline trimming cut 4 bases from V and 0 bases from J; bases unmatched to any gene: 5. CDR3 region: CASSPGQGATTNEKLFF. The CDR3, as DNA: TGCGCCAGCAGCCCAGGACAGGGGGCAACAACTAATGAAAAACTGTTTTTT.

This clone was observed a single time. The CDR3 bases are TGTGCCAGCAGTTTACAGGGGGTAGAGACCCAGTACTTC. This translates into CASSLQGVETQYF. The chain links TRBV28 to TRBJ2-5, with 7 bases matching TRBD1. The CDR3 has 13 residues. After removal of 2 bases from V and 4 bases from J, the junction contained 1 base not matched to a gene. In germline, CDR1 is MDHEN, CDR2 SYDVKM.

The V and J genes are TRBV24-1 and TRBJ2-1, with a weak D call TRBD1 (6 bases). Germline assignment: CDR1 KGHDR and CDR2 SFDVKD. V was shortened by 4 bases and J by 6 bases, with 12 bases between the two germline ends. The CDR3 loop spans 14 amino acids. The CDR3 region is CATSERGSGNEQFF. CDR3 coding DNA: TGTGCCACCAGTGAAAGGGGGTCGGGCAATGAGCAGTTCTTC.

The chain joins TRBV11-2 to TRBJ1-3, with 7 nucleotides matching TRBD1. The CDR3 has 17 amino acids. V shed 3 bases, J shed 0 bases, and the junction held 8 bases outside the gene matches. Looked up from germline, CDR1 is SGHAT and CDR2 is FQNNGV. The CDR3 region is CASSFRLGQNSGNTIYF. The CDR3 DNA is TGTGCCAGCAGCTTTAGATTGGGACAGAACTCTGGAAACACCATATATTTT.

This clone has a single count. CDR3 bases: TGTGCCAGCAGCTTTAGCGGGGGGGCAGGAGATACGCAGTATTTT. Encoded protein: CASSFSGGAGDTQYF. The chain employs TRBV11-2 and TRBJ2-3; TRBD2 matches 11 bases. CDR1 is SGHAT, CDR2 FQNNGV, per germline. The CDR3 totals 15 residues. Trimming took 3 bases from V and 5 from J; bases not matched to a gene: 4.

V and J are TRBV6-2 or TRBV6-3 and TRBJ2-2; 7 nucleotides align to TRBD2. The CDR3 is 16 amino acids. The germline V gene has CDR1 MNHEY and CDR2 SVGEGT. V shed 3 bases and J 0 bases; nucleotides not matched to a gene: 4. DNA for the CDR3: TGTGCCAGCAGTTATCCCGGGACTACGAACACCGGGGAGCTGTTTTTT. Translation: CASSYPGTTNTGELFF.

The chain employs TRBV15 and TRBJ2-1, with 8 nucleotides matching TRBD1. CDR1 and CDR2 (germline): LNHNV, YYDKDF (reference sequence). There are 16 residues in the CDR3. V was clipped by 3 bases and J by 4 bases; unmatched bases: 8. The CDR3 loop reads CATSSWAGQGYNEQFF. DNA for the CDR3: TGTGCCACCAGCAGCTGGGCAGGACAGGGATACAATGAGCAGTTCTTC.

This chain links TRBV5-1 with TRBJ2-5; unclear D gene. The V end was cut by 1 base, the J end by 4 bases, with 14 bases between. Germline V lookup: CDR1 SGHRS, CDR2 YFSETQ. The CDR3 length is 15 residues. CDR3 in DNA: TGCGCCAGCAGCTTGTATCCAGGATGGTCAGAGACCCAGTACTTC. It codes for CASSLYPGWSETQYF.

The V gene is TRBV9, the J gene TRBJ1-6; D not certain. CDR1 and CDR2 from the germline V gene are SGDLS and YYNGEE. The length of the CDR3 is 13 residues. The germline V and J ends were trimmed by 0 bases and 7 bases, with 5 bases remaining between them. The CDR3 here is CASSVDKNSPLHF. Written as DNA, the CDR3 is TGTGCCAGCAGCGTAGATAAAAATTCACCCCTCCACTTT.

The chain links TRBV7-9 to TRBJ1-3; 7 bases align to TRBD1. Per germline, CDR1 SEHNR and CDR2 FQNEAQ (reference sequence). With 5 bases clipped from V and 4 bases from J, the junction kept 8 bases outside the gene matches. The CDR3 length is 15 residues. The CDR3, as DNA: TGTGCCAGCAGCCCGTCGACAGGGCGCGGAAACACCATATATTTT. As protein: CASSPSTGRGNTIYF.

This clone is medium-sized. The rearrangement joins TRBV29-1 to TRBJ1-2, with D perhaps matching TRBD1 (5 bases). V was cut by 4 bases and J by 6 bases, with 15 bases left in between. Germline CDR1 reads SQVTM; CDR2 reads ANQGSEA. The CDR3 has 13 residues. The CDR3 sequence is CSVVREGSDGYTF. The CDR3 DNA reads as TGCAGCGTTGTGAGGGAGGGGTCGGATGGCTACACCTTC.

The chain employs TRBV10-3 and TRBJ2-7; 13 bases align to TRBD2. The CDR3 loop spans 16 amino acids. CDR1 is ENHRY and CDR2 is SYGVKD in the germline V gene. The J segment lost 0 bases and the V segment lost 4 bases, leaving 3 bases of the junction unmatched. The CDR3 loop is CAISGLAGGSSYEQYF. As DNA, the CDR3 is TGTGCCATCAGTGGACTAGCGGGGGGTAGCTCCTACGAGCAGTACTTC.

CDR3 in DNA: TGTGCCAGCAGCCCAACACTGAACACTGAAGCTTTCTTT. Protein: CASSPTLNTEAFF. The chain employs TRBV7-3 and TRBJ1-1; no clear D. The CDR3 length is 13 residues. V lost 5 bases and J 0 bases, leaving 7 bases between the germline ends. Germline V gene data show CDR1 as SGHTA and CDR2 as FQGTGA.

The chain uses TRBV10-1 and TRBJ2-1, with TRBD2 matching over 8 bases. CDR3 length: 14 amino acids. The V gene end was trimmed by 0 bases and the J gene end by 13 bases; junction bases not matched to a gene: 8. Per germline, CDR1 WNHNN and CDR2 SYGVQD (reference sequence). CDR3 sequence (DNA): TGCGCCAGCAGTGAGTCGATGGGTAGCGGGGCACAGTTCTTC. Encoded protein: CASSESMGSGAQFF.

The V and J genes are TRBV19 and TRBJ1-5; 7 bases map to TRBD1. CDR1 is LNHDA, CDR2 SQIVND, per germline (reference sequence). CDR3 size: 14 residues. V dropped 6 bases and J dropped 11; count of bases not matched to a gene: 13. CDR3 coding DNA: TGTGCCAGTAGCGGACAGGCCTCAATTCAAGCCCAGCATTTT. The encoded protein is CASSGQASIQAQHF.